This T cell receptor beta chain is from a study of identical twins. General study results and limits: Where beta out-of-frame sequences were concerned, excess twin sharing was weaker.

Template switching (which added a universal primer site) was used, and cDNA carried unique molecular identifiers. TCRdb called the 5' RACE reads again in MiXCR, with one record for every CDR3 protein. Of more than 200,000 distinct CDR3 sequences detected, around 10% appear once; the ten largest clones hold about 5%. Only a few counts were recorded for this clonotype. Its antigen is not known. The TCR comes from a woman aged 18-29 years in good health. Sequences were obtained from memory (CD45RO+) T cells sorted from blood.

The CDR3 spells CASSGSGSGHSYNEQFF. The CDR3 DNA reads as TGTGCCAGCAGCGGATCGGGGAGCGGCCACTCCTACAATGAGCAGTTCTTC. The V call is TRBV9, the J call TRBJ2-1, with TRBD2 as a possible D gene (5 bases). Germline values: CDR1 SGDLS, CDR2 YYNGEE. This CDR3 region has 17 residues. Trimming took 3 bases from V and 0 from J, leaving 16 bases between them.